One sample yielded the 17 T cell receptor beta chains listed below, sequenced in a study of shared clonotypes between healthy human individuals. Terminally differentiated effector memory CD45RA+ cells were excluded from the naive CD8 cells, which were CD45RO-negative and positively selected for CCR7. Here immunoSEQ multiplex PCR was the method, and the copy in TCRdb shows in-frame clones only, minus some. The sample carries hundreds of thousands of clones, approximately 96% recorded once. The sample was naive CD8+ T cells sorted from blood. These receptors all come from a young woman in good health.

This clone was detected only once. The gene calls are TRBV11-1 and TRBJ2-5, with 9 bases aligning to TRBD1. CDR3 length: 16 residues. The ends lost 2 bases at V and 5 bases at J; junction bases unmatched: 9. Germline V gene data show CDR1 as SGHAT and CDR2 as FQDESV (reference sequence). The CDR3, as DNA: TGTGCCAGCAGCTTACAGGGGACAGGGAGGTTGGAGACCCAGTACTTC. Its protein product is CASSLQGTGRLETQYF.

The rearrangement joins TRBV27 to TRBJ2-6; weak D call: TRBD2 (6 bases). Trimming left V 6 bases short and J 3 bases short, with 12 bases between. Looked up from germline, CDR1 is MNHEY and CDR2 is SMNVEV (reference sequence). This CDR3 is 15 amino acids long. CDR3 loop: CASSGGRYGANVLTF. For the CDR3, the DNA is TGTGCCAGCAGCGGAGGGAGGTATGGGGCCAACGTCCTGACTTTC.

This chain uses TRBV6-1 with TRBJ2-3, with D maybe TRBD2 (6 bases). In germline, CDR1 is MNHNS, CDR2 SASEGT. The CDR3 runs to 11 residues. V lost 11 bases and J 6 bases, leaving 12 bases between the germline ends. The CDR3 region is CAGPGGDTQYF. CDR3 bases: TGTGCCGGCCCCGGAGGGGATACGCAGTATTTT.

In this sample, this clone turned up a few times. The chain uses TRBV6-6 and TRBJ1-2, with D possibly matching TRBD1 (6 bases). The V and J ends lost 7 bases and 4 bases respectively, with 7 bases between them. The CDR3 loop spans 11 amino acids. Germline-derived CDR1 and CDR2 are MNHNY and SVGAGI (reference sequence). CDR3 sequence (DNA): TGTGCCAGCAAGGGGGGCTATGGCTACACCTTC. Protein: CASKGGYGYTF.

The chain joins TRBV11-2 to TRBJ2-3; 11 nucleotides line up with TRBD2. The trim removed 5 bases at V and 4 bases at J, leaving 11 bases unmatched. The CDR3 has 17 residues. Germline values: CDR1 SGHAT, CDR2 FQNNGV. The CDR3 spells CASSPYIAGGEADTQYF. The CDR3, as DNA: TGTGCCAGCAGCCCCTATATAGCGGGAGGGGAGGCAGATACGCAGTATTTT.

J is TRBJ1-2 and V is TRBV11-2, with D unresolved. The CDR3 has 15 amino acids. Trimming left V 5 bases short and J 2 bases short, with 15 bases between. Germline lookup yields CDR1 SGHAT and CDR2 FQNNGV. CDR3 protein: CASSQPTEANYGYTF. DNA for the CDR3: TGTGCCAGCAGCCAACCGACCGAGGCGAACTATGGCTACACCTTC.

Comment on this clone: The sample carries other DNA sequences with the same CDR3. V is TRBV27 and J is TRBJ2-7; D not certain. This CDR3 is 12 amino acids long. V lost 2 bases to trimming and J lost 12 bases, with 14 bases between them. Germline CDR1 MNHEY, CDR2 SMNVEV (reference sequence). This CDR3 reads CASSLGLPPGYF. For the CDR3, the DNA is TGTGCCAGCAGTTTAGGTCTACCCCCTGGGTACTTC.

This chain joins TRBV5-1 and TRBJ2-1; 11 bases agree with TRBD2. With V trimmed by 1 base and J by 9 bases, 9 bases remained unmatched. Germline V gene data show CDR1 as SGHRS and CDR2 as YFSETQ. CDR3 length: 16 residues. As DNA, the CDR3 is TGCGCCAGCAGCTTGAGGGTTAGCGGGAGGGTCCTTGAGCAGTTCTTC. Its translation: CASSLRVSGRVLEQFF.

The CDR3 protein is CATSRDGPVVNQPQHF. CDR3 nucleotides: TGTGCCACCAGCAGAGATGGTCCAGTGGTGAATCAGCCCCAGCATTTT. V is TRBV15 and J is TRBJ1-5; no clear D gene. Germline CDR1 LNHNV, CDR2 YYDKDF (reference sequence). Between the trimmed V and J ends, which lost 0 bases and 4 bases, there was a span of 13 bases. The CDR3 sequence is 16 residues long.

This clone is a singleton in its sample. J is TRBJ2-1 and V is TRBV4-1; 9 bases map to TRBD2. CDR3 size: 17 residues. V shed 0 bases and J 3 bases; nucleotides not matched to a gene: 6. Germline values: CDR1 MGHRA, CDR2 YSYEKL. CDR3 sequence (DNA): TGCGCCAGCAGCCAAGATAATTTAGCGGGAGTCTACAATGAGCAGTTCTTC. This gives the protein CASSQDNLAGVYNEQFF.

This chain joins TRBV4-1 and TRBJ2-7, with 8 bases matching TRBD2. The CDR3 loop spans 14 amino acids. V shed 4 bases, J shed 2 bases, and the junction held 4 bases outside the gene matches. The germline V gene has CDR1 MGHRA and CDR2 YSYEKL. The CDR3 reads CASSPGGQTYEQYF. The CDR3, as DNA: TGCGCCAGCAGCCCGGGAGGGCAGACCTACGAGCAGTACTTC.

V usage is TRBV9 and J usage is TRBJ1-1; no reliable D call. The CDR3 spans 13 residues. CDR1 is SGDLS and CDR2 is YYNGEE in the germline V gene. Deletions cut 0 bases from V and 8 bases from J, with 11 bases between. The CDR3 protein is CASSVATHGEAFF. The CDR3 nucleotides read TGTGCCAGCAGCGTAGCGACACACGGGGAAGCTTTCTTT.

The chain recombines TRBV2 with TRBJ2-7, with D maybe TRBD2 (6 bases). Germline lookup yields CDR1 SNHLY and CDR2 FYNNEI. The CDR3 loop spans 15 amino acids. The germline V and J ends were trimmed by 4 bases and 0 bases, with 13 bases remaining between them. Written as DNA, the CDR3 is TGTGCCAGCAGTGTCGATGCGGGGCGCTCCTACGAGCAGTACTTC. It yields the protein CASSVDAGRSYEQYF.

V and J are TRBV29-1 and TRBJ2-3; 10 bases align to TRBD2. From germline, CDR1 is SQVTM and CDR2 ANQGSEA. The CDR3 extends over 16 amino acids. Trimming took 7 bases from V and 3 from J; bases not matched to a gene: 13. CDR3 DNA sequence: TGCAGCGCCGAAGGGGACTTAGCGGGAGGAACAGATACGCAGTATTTT. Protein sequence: CSAEGDLAGGTDTQYF.

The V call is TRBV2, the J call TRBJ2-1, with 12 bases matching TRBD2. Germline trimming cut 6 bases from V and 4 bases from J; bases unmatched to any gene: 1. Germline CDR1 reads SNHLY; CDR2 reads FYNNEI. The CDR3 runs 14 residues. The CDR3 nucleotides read TGTGCCAGCAGGACTAGCGGGAGTTACAATGAGCAGTTCTTC. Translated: CASRTSGSYNEQFF.

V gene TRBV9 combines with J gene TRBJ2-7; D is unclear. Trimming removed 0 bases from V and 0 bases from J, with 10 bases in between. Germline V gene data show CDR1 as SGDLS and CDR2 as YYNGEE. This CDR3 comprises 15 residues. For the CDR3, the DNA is TGTGCCAGCAGCGTAGATTCCAGCCCCTCCTACGAGCAGTACTTC. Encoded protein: CASSVDSSPSYEQYF.

The CDR3 is CASSFLFPQLNEQFF. The DNA for the CDR3 is TGTGCCAGCAGTTTTTTATTCCCACAACTCAATGAGCAGTTCTTC. This chain links TRBV28 with TRBJ2-1; D ambiguous. Germline lookup yields CDR1 MDHEN and CDR2 SYDVKM. Trimming cost V 3 bases and J 6 bases, with 15 bases left between them. This CDR3 is built from 15 residues.